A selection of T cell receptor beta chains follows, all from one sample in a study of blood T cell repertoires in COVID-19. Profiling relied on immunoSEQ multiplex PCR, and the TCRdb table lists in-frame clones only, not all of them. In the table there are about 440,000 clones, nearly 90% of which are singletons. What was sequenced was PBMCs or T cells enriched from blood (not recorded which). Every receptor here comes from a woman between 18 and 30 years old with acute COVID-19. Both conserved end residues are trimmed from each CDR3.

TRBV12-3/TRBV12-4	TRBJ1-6	ASSLMSLPLH
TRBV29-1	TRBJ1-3	SVEKQGSAGNTIY
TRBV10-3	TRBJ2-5	AISDEQLAGVGETQY
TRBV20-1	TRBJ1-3	SASPRRISGNTIY
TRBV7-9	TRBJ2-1	ASSLPSGYNEQF
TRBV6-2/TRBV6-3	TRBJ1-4	ASSYSTWRLDEKLF
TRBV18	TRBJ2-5	ASSPAGEFQETQY
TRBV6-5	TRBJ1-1	ASSSGGDTEAF
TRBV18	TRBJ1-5	ASSPLGVDRTASNQPQH
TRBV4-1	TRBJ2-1	ASSRLAGAANEQF
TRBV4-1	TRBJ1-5	ASSLAGVNQPQH
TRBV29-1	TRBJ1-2	SVMTGKIDGYT
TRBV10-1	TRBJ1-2	ASSESQGSGYT
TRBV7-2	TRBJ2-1	ASSINGGVGNEQF
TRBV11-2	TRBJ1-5	ASSWTGYSNQPQH
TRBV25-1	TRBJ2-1	ASSESTGAYNEQF
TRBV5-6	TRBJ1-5	ASSSTTGYNQPQH
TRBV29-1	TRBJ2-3	SVGLASTDTQY
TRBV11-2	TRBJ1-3	ASTRARVNSGNTIY
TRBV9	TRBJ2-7	ASSEGPRTYEQY
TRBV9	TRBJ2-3	ASSPHRAGGSPSTDTQY
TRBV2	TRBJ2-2	ASGGGVGTGELF
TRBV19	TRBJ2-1	ASSESRSSYNEQF
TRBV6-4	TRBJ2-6	ASSEPGSSGANVLT
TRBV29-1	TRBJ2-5	SVEQGQETQY
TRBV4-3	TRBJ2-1	ASSQGYRGSHNEQF
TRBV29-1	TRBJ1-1	SVWDRGNTEAF
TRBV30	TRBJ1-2	AWSVPTVYGYT
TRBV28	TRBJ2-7	ASSFTRDYEQY
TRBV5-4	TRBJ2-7	ASSPVGGLHIPFTYEQY
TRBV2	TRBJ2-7	ASSEVEYEQY
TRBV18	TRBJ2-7	ASSPGGYEQY
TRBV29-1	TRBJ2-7	SITQGTVTSEQY
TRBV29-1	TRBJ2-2	SACSPAGAGELF
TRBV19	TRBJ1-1	ASNKNTEAF